Listed below are T cell receptor beta chains from one sample, sequenced in a study of blood T cell repertoires in COVID-19. Profiled with immunoSEQ multiplex PCR; TCRdb holds only in-frame clones, not every one. This table has 250,000 or so clones, around 82% appearing once. Sequenced input: PBMCs or T cells enriched from blood (not recorded which). These receptors all stem from a man between 45 and 60 years old who had recovered from COVID-19. Each CDR3 is given with its conserved first and last residue. D genes are given only for firm matches. Not every row has a clone size; where given, it reads once, few, many or a size class.

NA | NA | TRBJ1-1 | TRBV3-1/TRBV3-2 | CASITPRGEAFF | TGTGCCTCGATTACTCCTAGGGGTGAAGCTTTCTTT
TRBD2 | NA | TRBJ2-6 | TRBV30 | CAWGGRGLVHSGANVLTF | TGTGCCTGGGGAGGAAGGGGACTAGTGCACTCTGGGGCCAACGTCCTGACTTTC
TRBD1 | NA | TRBJ1-2 | TRBV28 | CASFDAGQGRHLYGYTF | TGTGCCAGCTTCGACGCGGGACAGGGGCGGCACTTATATGGCTACACCTTC
TRBD1 | NA | TRBJ2-5 | TRBV12-3/TRBV12-4 | CASRTGETQYF | TGTGCCAGTCGGACAGGCGAGACCCAGTACTTC
TRBD2 | NA | TRBJ2-1 | TRBV9 | CASSVASGTRPEQFF | TGTGCCAGCAGCGTAGCTAGCGGGACCCGTCCTGAGCAGTTCTTC
NA | NA | TRBJ1-4 | TRBV4-3 | CASSQDDRLNEKLFF | TGCGCCAGCAGCCAAGACGACAGACTTAATGAAAAACTGTTTTTT
NA | NA | TRBJ2-5 | TRBV19 | CASSISYQETQYF | TGTGCCAGTAGTATCTCGTACCAAGAGACCCAGTACTTC
TRBD1 | NA | TRBJ1-2 | TRBV28 | CASRGQGIDYGYTF | TGTGCCAGCAGAGGACAGGGTATTGACTATGGCTACACCTTC
TRBD2 | once | TRBJ2-1 | TRBV27 | CASSRDYTYNEQFF | TGTGCCAGCAGCAGGGACTACACCTACAATGAGCAGTTCTTC
NA | NA | TRBJ1-1 | TRBV19 | CASSINSGGHHGNTEAFF | TGTGCCAGTAGTATTAACTCGGGGGGCCACCACGGGAACACTGAAGCTTTCTTT
NA | NA | TRBJ1-1 | TRBV12-3/TRBV12-4 | CASRNTGNTEAFF | TGTGCCAGCAGAAATACAGGGAACACTGAAGCTTTCTTT
TRBD2 | once | TRBJ2-2 | TRBV18 | CASSRLTGGLGSLELFF | TGTGCCAGCTCACGTCTGACGGGGGGGCTTGGTTCCTTGGAGCTGTTTTTT
TRBD1 | NA | TRBJ1-3 | TRBV27 | CASSLTGGRPGNTIYF | TGTGCCAGCAGTCTAACAGGGGGTCGCCCTGGAAACACCATATATTTT
NA | NA | TRBJ1-5 | TRBV19 | CASRTEASNQPQHF | TGTGCCAGTCGGACAGAAGCCAGCAATCAGCCCCAGCATTTT
TRBD2 | NA | TRBJ2-3 | TRBV7-9 | CASSPRGGGSGDTQYF | TGTGCCAGCAGCCCTAGGGGAGGCGGGAGCGGGGATACGCAGTATTTT
NA | NA | TRBJ1-4 | TRBV7-3 | CASSSGTKGEKLFF | TGTGCCAGCAGCTCCGGGACAAAAGGCGAAAAACTGTTTTTT
TRBD2 | NA | TRBJ2-2 | TRBV11-2 | CASSSLAGGTGELFF | TGTGCCAGCAGCTCCCTAGCGGGAGGGACCGGGGAGCTGTTTTTT
NA | NA | TRBJ2-7 | TRBV7-9 | CASSAAYEQYF | TGTGCCAGCAGCGCCGCGTACGAGCAGTACTTC
NA | NA | TRBJ2-3 | TRBV12-5 | CASGLAGSNTQYF | TGTGCTAGTGGTTTAGCAGGGTCGAATACGCAGTATTTT
NA | NA | TRBJ1-5 | TRBV2 | CASSPSRGEGSNQPQHF | TGTGCCAGCAGTCCCTCGCGCGGGGAGGGGAGCAATCAGCCCCAGCATTTT
NA | NA | TRBJ2-1 | TRBV7-6 | CASSLVSREQFF | TGTGCCAGCAGCTTAGTTAGTCGTGAGCAGTTCTTC
NA | NA | TRBJ1-1 | TRBV2 | CASSQTLVTEAFF | TGTGCCAGCAGTCAGACACTCGTGACTGAAGCTTTCTTT
TRBD1 | NA | TRBJ2-2 | TRBV18 | CASSLGQGVTGELFF | TGTGCCAGCTCACTCGGACAGGGTGTCACCGGGGAGCTGTTTTTT
TRBD1 | NA | TRBJ2-7 | TRBV19 | CASSIYGPGTGNYEQYF | TGTGCCAGTAGTATTTACGGTCCCGGGACAGGGAACTACGAGCAGTACTTC
NA | NA | TRBJ1-4 | TRBV7-9 | CASSLRSGTDYEKLFF | TGTGCCAGCAGCTTACGGAGCGGGACTGACTATGAAAAACTGTTTTTT
TRBD2 | NA | TRBJ2-5 | TRBV7-9 | CASSLTSGSGETQYF | TGTGCCAGCAGCCTGACTAGCGGGAGCGGGGAGACCCAGTACTTC
NA | NA | TRBJ1-1 | TRBV6-1 | CASSEWGGAEAFF | TGTGCCAGCAGTGAGTGGGGCGGGGCTGAAGCTTTCTTT
TRBD2 | NA | TRBJ2-2 | TRBV2 | CASSLILAGGSTGELFF | TGTGCCAGCAGCCTAATACTAGCGGGGGGCTCCACCGGGGAGCTGTTTTTT
NA | NA | TRBJ2-2 | TRBV7-9 | CASSLNEGNTGELFF | TGTGCCAGCAGCTTAAACGAGGGTAACACCGGGGAGCTGTTTTTT
NA | NA | TRBJ2-7 | TRBV6-5 | CASSRTVADEQYF | TGTGCCAGCAGTCGGACAGTAGCCGACGAGCAGTACTTC
NA | NA | TRBJ1-2 | TRBV5-4 | CASSSRYRQAGYTF | TGTGCCAGCAGCTCCCGATACAGACAAGCCGGCTACACCTTC